This T cell receptor beta chain was documented in a study of vaccination and CD4 T cells after COVID-19. Treatment of the sample: roughly ten-day PBMC culture with coronavirus spike peptide pools or control peptides (ViraFEST assay). Sequencing of cultured CD4+ T cell DNA used the Oncomine TCR Beta short-read assay. TCRdb analysed the PCR reads with MiXCR anew, one entry per CDR3 protein. The repertoire includes about 24,000 distinct CDR3 sequences, around two thirds of them detected once, and 7.8% sits in the top ten. This CDR3 comprises 14 residues. Germline lookup yields CDR1 SNHLY and CDR2 FYNNEI. The V and J ends lost 7 bases and 3 bases, in that order; junction bases with no gene match: 5. On this clonotype: The antigen remains unidentified.

The gene calls are TRBV2 and TRBJ1-1; the match to TRBD1 covers 10 bases. Sample: CD4+ T cells from blood, cultured in vitro. The TCR originated in a human donor who had recovered from COVID-19. CDR3 in DNA: TGTGCCAGCACCCGGACAGGGGGACACACTGAAGCTTTCTTT. This gives the protein CASTRTGGHTEAFF.